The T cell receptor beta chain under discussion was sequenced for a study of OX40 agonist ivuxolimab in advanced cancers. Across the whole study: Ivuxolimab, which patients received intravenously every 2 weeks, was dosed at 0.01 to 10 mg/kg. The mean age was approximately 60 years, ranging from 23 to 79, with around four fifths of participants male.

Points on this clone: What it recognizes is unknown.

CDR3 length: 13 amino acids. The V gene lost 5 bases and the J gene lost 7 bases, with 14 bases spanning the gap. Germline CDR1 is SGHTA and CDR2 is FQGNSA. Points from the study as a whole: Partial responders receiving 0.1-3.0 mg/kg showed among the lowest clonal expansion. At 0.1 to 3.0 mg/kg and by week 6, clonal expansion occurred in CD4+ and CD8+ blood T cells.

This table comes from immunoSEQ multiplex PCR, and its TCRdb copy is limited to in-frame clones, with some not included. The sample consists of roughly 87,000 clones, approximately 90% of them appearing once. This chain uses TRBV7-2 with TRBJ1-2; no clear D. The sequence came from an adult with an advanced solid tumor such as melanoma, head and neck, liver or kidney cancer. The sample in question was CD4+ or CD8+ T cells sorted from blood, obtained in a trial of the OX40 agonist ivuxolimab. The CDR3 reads CASSESWESGYTF. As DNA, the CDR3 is TGTGCCAGCAGCGAGTCCTGGGAGTCTGGCTACACCTTC.